The next 29 T cell receptor beta chains were all read from a single sample in a study of blood T cell repertoires in COVID-19. Generated by immunoSEQ multiplex PCR, the TCRdb table keeps only in-frame clones and is missing some. The data contain almost 200,000 clones, 86% of them seen just once; the ten biggest clones take up 0.6% to 0.9%. Material: peripheral blood. These receptors all come from a woman aged 70-85 years with acute or convalescent COVID-19.

V is TRBV6-2 or TRBV6-3 and J is TRBJ1-2, with 7 nucleotides matching TRBD1. Looked up from germline, CDR1 is MNHEY and CDR2 is SVGEGT. V lost 1 base to trimming and J lost 4 bases; unmatched junction nucleotides: 15. The CDR3 covers 18 residues. CDR3 residues: CASSYFEARQGEFYGYTF. CDR3 DNA sequence: TGTGCCAGCAGTTACTTTGAGGCTCGACAGGGAGAGTTCTATGGCTACACCTTC.

This clone came up once. The chain couples TRBV18 to TRBJ1-2; D is unresolved. Looked up from germline, CDR1 is KGHSH and CDR2 is LQKENI. V dropped 1 base and J dropped 9 bases, with 9 bases sitting between them. The CDR3 consists of 12 residues. The CDR3, as DNA: TGTGCCAGCTCACCACAACCGGGTAGCTACACCTTC. Amino acid sequence: CASSPQPGSYTF.

The genes are TRBV11-2 and TRBJ1-2, with D possibly being TRBD1 (5 bases). The V gene lost 1 base and the J gene lost 8 bases, with 8 bases spanning the gap. Germline values: CDR1 SGHAT, CDR2 FQNNGV. This CDR3 is built from 12 residues. CDR3 loop: CASSLGGVGYTF. As DNA, the CDR3 is TGTGCCAGCAGCTTAGGGGGGGTCGGCTACACCTTC.

V is TRBV7-3 and J is TRBJ2-7, with a weak D call TRBD2 (6 bases). V was clipped by 8 bases and J by 7 bases, with 18 bases between them. Germline V gives CDR1 SGHTA, CDR2 FQGTGA. The CDR3 contains 13 residues. CDR3 bases: TGTGCCAGCGGAGGGACGGAGAGCAGAGAGCAGTACTTC. Its translation is CASGGTESREQYF.

The chain is built from TRBV5-1 and TRBJ2-7; TRBD1 agrees at 7 bases. CDR1 is SGHRS and CDR2 is YFSETQ in the germline V gene. The ends lost 4 bases at V and 5 bases at J; junction bases unmatched: 9. This CDR3 region has 14 residues. CDR3 residues: CASSPRTGRDEQYF. The CDR3 DNA reads TGCGCCAGCAGCCCTCGGACAGGTCGGGACGAGCAGTACTTC.

This chain uses TRBV18 with TRBJ2-3; 10 bases fit TRBD1. Germline loops: CDR1 KGHSH, CDR2 LQKENI. Trimming cost V 4 bases and J 5 bases; bases outside gene matches: 12. The CDR3 runs to 17 residues. CDR3 in DNA: TGTGCCAGCTCACTAAATCCGGGACAGGGGTCACAAGATACGCAGTATTTT. As protein: CASSLNPGQGSQDTQYF.

The rearrangement uses TRBV25-1 and TRBJ1-1; 10 nucleotides align to TRBD1. Germline-derived CDR1 and CDR2 are MGHDK and SYGVNS. The CDR3 length is 16 residues. J was trimmed by 0 bases and V by 4 bases; bases with no gene match: 5. Written as DNA, the CDR3 is TGTGCCAGCAGTGTTGGGACAGGGGAAATGAACACTGAAGCTTTCTTT. Encoded protein: CASSVGTGEMNTEAFF.

The V and J genes are TRBV11-3 and TRBJ2-4; weak D call: TRBD1 (5 bases). Between the trimmed V and J ends, which lost 5 bases and 0 bases, there was a span of 17 bases. In germline, CDR1 is SGHNT, CDR2 YENEEA. CDR3 length equals 17 residues. CDR3 sequence: CASSHYLTALAKNIQYF. In nucleotides, the CDR3 is TGTGCCAGCAGCCACTACTTGACAGCTCTAGCCAAAAACATTCAGTACTTC.

The V and J genes are TRBV7-9 and TRBJ1-5; D is unclear. The germline gives CDR1 SEHNR, CDR2 FQNEAQ (reference sequence). The ends were cut back, 5 bases at V and 2 bases at J, with 13 bases in the middle. The CDR3 runs to 15 residues. The CDR3 region is CASSRSGEGNQPQHF. In DNA form, the CDR3 reads TGTGCCAGCAGCCGATCCGGTGAGGGCAATCAGCCCCAGCATTTT.

The rearrangement joins TRBV29-1 to TRBJ1-5, with 8 bases matching TRBD1. This CDR3 has 14 amino acids. V lost 6 bases, J lost 1 base, and 5 bases stayed unmatched. Germline CDR1 SQVTM, CDR2 ANQGSEA. CDR3 in DNA: TGCAGCGTGGCGGACAGGGCGAGCAATCAGCCCCAGCATTTT. Translation gives CSVADRASNQPQHF.

The chain couples TRBV12-5 to TRBJ1-6; unclear D gene. Trimming shortened V by 4 bases and J by 6 bases, and 13 bases separated the two germline ends. CDR1 is LGHNT and CDR2 is FRNRAP in the germline V gene. CDR3 size: 15 residues. This CDR3 is CASGSRGSPNSPLHF. CDR3 coding DNA: TGTGCTAGTGGTTCAAGAGGGAGTCCTAATTCACCCCTCCACTTT.

The chain joins TRBV21-1 to TRBJ2-3; TRBD2 is the table's D call and was not checked against the DNA. TRBV21-1 is annotated as a pseudogene. The CDR3 length is 14 residues. Here the CDR3 DNA reads TGTGCCAGCAGCTGGCGGGGGAGCACAGATACGCAGTATTTT. This codes for CASSWRGSTDTQYF.

J is TRBJ2-3 and V is TRBV1; the D call TRBD2 from the table was never checked on the DNA. TRBV1 is a pseudogene segment. This CDR3 has 15 amino acids. In DNA, the CDR3 is TGCACCAGCAGCCAAGAACTACCTAGGTCAGATACGCAGTATTTT. Translated, it gives CTSSQELPRSDTQYF.

The chain couples TRBV4-1 to TRBJ1-5, with 12 positions matching TRBD1. Germline-derived CDR1 and CDR2 are MGHRA and YSYEKL. Losses at the gene ends were 3 bases for V and 3 bases for J; bases not matched to a gene: 6. The CDR3 loop spans 17 amino acids. CDR3 DNA: TGCGCCAGCAGCCAGGGGACAGGGGGCCTTTCCAATCAGCCCCAGCATTTT. Translating gives CASSQGTGGLSNQPQHF.

The gene calls are TRBV5-1 and TRBJ1-4; D uncertain. The CDR3 runs 14 residues. From germline, CDR1 is SGHRS and CDR2 YFSETQ. V lost 2 bases and J lost 10, with 15 bases in between. The CDR3 region is CASSFTPETGKLFF. The CDR3 coding sequence is TGCGCCAGCAGCTTCACACCCGAGACGGGAAAACTGTTTTTT.

As DNA, the CDR3 is TGTGCCAGCAGTTACGAGGGTTCACCCCTCCACTTT. Translation: CASSYEGSPLHF. The chain uses TRBV6-5 and TRBJ1-6; D not resolved. Trimming left V 2 bases short and J 9 bases short, with 5 bases between. This CDR3 contains 12 residues. CDR1 and CDR2 from the germline V gene are MNHEY and SVGAGI.

This chain joins TRBV18 and TRBJ1-1; D ambiguous. Deletions cut 0 bases from V and 0 bases from J, with 2 bases between. The CDR3 is 13 amino acids. Germline values: CDR1 KGHSH, CDR2 LQKENI. CDR3 sequence reads: CASSPPVNTEAFF. In DNA, the CDR3 is TGTGCCAGCTCACCACCCGTGAACACTGAAGCTTTCTTT.

The V and J genes are TRBV27 and TRBJ1-1; 7 nucleotides match TRBD1. Germline V lookup: CDR1 MNHEY, CDR2 SMNVEV (reference sequence). The CDR3 runs to 14 residues. V lost 5 bases and J lost 2; bases outside the gene matches: 5. The CDR3 DNA reads TGTGCCAGCAGTCCAGGGGGGCGAAACACTGAAGCTTTCTTT. Amino acids: CASSPGGRNTEAFF.

CDR3 bases: TGTGCCAGCAGCCAAAGTAGCTGGGGCCGCTACGAGCAGTACTTC. Translation: CASSQSSWGRYEQYF. This chain joins TRBV3-1 (or the pseudogene TRBV3-2) and TRBJ2-7; the D gene is possibly TRBD1 (5 bases). The CDR3 length is 15 residues. V gave up 2 bases and J gave up 3 bases, with 14 bases separating them. Germline CDR1 is LGHDT and CDR2 is YNNKEL (reference sequence).

The rearrangement uses TRBV7-7 and TRBJ2-1, with 14 bases matching TRBD2. This CDR3 is built from 16 residues. Trimming cost V 1 base and J 7 bases; bases outside gene matches: 3. The V gene's germline CDR1 is SSHAT and CDR2 FNYEAQ (reference sequence). The CDR3 reads CASSLGLAGGTNEQFF. In DNA form, the CDR3 reads TGTGCCAGCAGCTTAGGACTAGCGGGAGGGACGAATGAGCAGTTCTTC.

This chain links TRBV29-1 with TRBJ2-6; 11 positions agree with TRBD1. The V segment lost 4 bases and the J segment 2 bases; nucleotides outside the gene matches: 1. In germline, CDR1 is SQVTM, CDR2 ANQGSEA. This CDR3 has 15 amino acids. The CDR3 reads CSVGDRGAGANVLTF. For the CDR3, the DNA is TGCAGCGTTGGGGACAGGGGGGCTGGGGCCAACGTCCTGACTTTC.

The rearrangement links TRBV7-2 to TRBJ2-1; TRBD1 aligns across 9 bases. The CDR3 has 15 residues. Germline V CDR1 and CDR2: SGHTA, FQGNSA. With 5 bases clipped from V and 5 bases from J, the junction kept 7 bases outside the gene matches. The CDR3 DNA reads TGTGCCAGCAGCCCCGACAGGGGGTCCAACAATGAGCAGTTCTTC. It encodes CASSPDRGSNNEQFF.

The V gene is TRBV5-1, the J gene TRBJ1-6; 8 bases map to TRBD1. J was trimmed by 9 bases and V by 4 bases; bases with no gene match: 9. The germline CDR1 and CDR2 sequences are SGHRS and YFSETQ. The CDR3 runs to 15 residues. CDR3 sequence reads: CASSQGDRRVSPLHF. The CDR3 region has the DNA TGCGCCAGCAGCCAGGGGGACAGGCGGGTTTCACCCCTCCACTTT.

This clone was observed a handful of times. The gene calls are TRBV5-5 and TRBJ1-3; D is uncertain. From germline, CDR1 is SGHKS and CDR2 YYEKEE (reference sequence). V lost 3 bases and J lost 1, with 14 bases in between. The CDR3 sequence is 16 residues long. The CDR3 sequence is CASSSGSLVSGNTIYF. The CDR3 DNA follows: TGTGCCAGCAGCTCCGGTTCTTTGGTTTCTGGAAACACCATATATTTT.

This clone was found once. The rearrangement uses TRBV12-5 and TRBJ2-3, with a weak D call TRBD2 (6 bases). V was cut by 9 bases and J by 2 bases, with 15 bases left in between. The CDR3 extends over 14 amino acids. CDR1 and CDR2 from the germline V gene are LGHNT and FRNRAP. CDR3 sequence (DNA): TGTGCTAGCGACCCGGGGGTGAACACAGATACGCAGTATTTT. Protein: CASDPGVNTDTQYF.

The chain joins TRBV19 to TRBJ1-5; D ambiguous. In germline, CDR1 is LNHDA, CDR2 SQIVND (reference sequence). Trimming shortened V by 3 bases and J by 3 bases, and 6 bases separated the two germline ends. The length of the CDR3 is 13 residues. The CDR3 loop reads CASSISFNQPQHF. The CDR3 bases are TGTGCCAGTAGTATCAGTTTCAATCAGCCCCAGCATTTT.

The chain recombines TRBV9 with TRBJ2-7, with TRBD2 matching 15 bases. The V gene end was trimmed by 4 bases and the J gene end by 6 bases; junction bases not matched to a gene: 5. Germline values: CDR1 SGDLS, CDR2 YYNGEE. The CDR3 loop spans 15 amino acids. The CDR3 sequence: CASSPPGLAGGEQYF. Written as DNA, the CDR3 is TGTGCCAGCAGCCCCCCGGGACTAGCGGGAGGCGAGCAGTACTTC.

This chain uses TRBV2 with TRBJ1-6; TRBD1 aligns across 10 bases. CDR3 length equals 14 residues. V trimming: 5 bases; J trimming: 9 bases; junction bases outside the gene matches: 4. Germline CDR1 is SNHLY and CDR2 is FYNNEI. As DNA, the CDR3 is TGTGCCAGCAGTAGACAGGGGGCGGCTTCACCCCTCCACTTT. Translated: CASSRQGAASPLHF. The full variable domain, completed using reference TRBV2 and TRBJ1-6, is EPEVTQTPSHQVTQMGQEVILRCVPISNHLYFYWYRQILGQKVEFLVSFYNNEISEKSEIFDDQFSVERPDGSNFTLKIRSTKLEDSAMYFCASSRQGAASPLHFGNGTRLTVT.

The CDR3 DNA reads as TGTGCCAGCAGTTTAGAGCTTGGAGGGGGCGCCGGGGAGCTGTTTTTT. Encoded protein: CASSLELGGGAGELFF. The V and J genes are TRBV28 and TRBJ2-2; possibly TRBD1 for D (7 bases). The CDR3 extends over 16 amino acids. V lost 2 bases and J 6 bases, leaving 16 bases between the germline ends. CDR1 and CDR2 from the germline V gene are MDHEN and SYDVKM.